The clone carrying this TCR beta chain was detected once. CDR3 length: 14 residues. Per the germline V gene, CDR1 is MDHEN and CDR2 is SYDVKM. With V trimmed by 5 bases and J by 4 bases, 7 bases remained unmatched. These data are taken from a study of glioma-infiltrating T cells after dendritic cell vaccination. Study-level information: Patients had newly diagnosed or recurrent glioblastoma and received dendritic cell vaccines.

Amplification used 60 V beta primers and 13 J beta primers. The assay was immunoSEQ multiplex PCR, and TCRdb's table has in-frame clones only and misses some. Here the sample spans around 78,000 clones, around nine tenths being singletons. Time point here: after dendritic cell vaccination, including at tumor progression/relapse. Blood PBMC samples: pre-vaccination, two weeks post third vaccination, and at tumor progression. This receptor was taken from a human donor with glioblastoma. This sequence joins TRBV28 and TRBJ1-2; the match to TRBD1 covers 7 bases. The sample consisted of blood, taken after dendritic cell vaccination. CDR3 protein: CASSDGQDTYGYTF. In nucleotides, the CDR3 is TGTGCCAGCAGTGATGGACAGGATACCTATGGCTACACCTTC.